A single sample is the source of the 30 T cell receptor beta chains below, sequenced in a study of T cell responses to AZD1222 COVID-19 vaccine. Profiled with immunoSEQ multiplex PCR; TCRdb holds only in-frame clones, not every one. The table records around 100,000 clones, around 87% of them present only once. The sample in question was peripheral blood, obtained on day 0 of MenACWY control vaccination. All receptors derive from an adult in good health.

The J gene is TRBJ2-1, the V gene TRBV18; D may be TRBD2 (6 bases). The CDR3 extends over 14 amino acids. The germline CDR1 and CDR2 sequences are KGHSH and LQKENI. V lost 2 bases and J 9 bases, leaving 14 bases between the germline ends. The CDR3: CASSPRRDWGEQFF. CDR3 nucleotide sequence: TGTGCCAGCTCACCAAGGAGGGATTGGGGTGAGCAGTTCTTC.

The chain carries TRBV7-2 and TRBJ1-6; weak D call: TRBD1 (6 bases). The CDR3 sequence is 15 residues long. Germline CDR1 reads SGHTA; CDR2 reads FQGNSA. Deletions cut 4 bases from V and 5 bases from J, with 12 bases between. CDR3 DNA sequence: TGTGCCAGCAGCTCCGCGGGACAACATAATTCACCCCTCCACTTT. Amino acid sequence: CASSSAGQHNSPLHF.

This clone was seen once. The rearrangement links TRBV6-2 or TRBV6-3 to TRBJ2-7; D possibly corresponds to TRBD2 (5 bases). Germline CDR1 reads MNHEY; CDR2 reads SVGEGT. Deletions cut 2 bases from V and 2 bases from J, with 19 bases between. The CDR3 sequence is 17 residues long. The CDR3 spells CASSYDGSTRVTYEQYF. The CDR3 nucleotides read TGTGCCAGCAGTTACGATGGTTCTACGAGGGTAACCTACGAGCAGTACTTC.

The chain employs TRBV6-2 or TRBV6-3 and TRBJ2-3; D remains ambiguous. This CDR3 spans 14 amino acids. Germline CDR1 is MNHEY and CDR2 is SVGEGT. Trimming shortened V by 0 bases and J by 6 bases, and 10 bases separated the two germline ends. The DNA of the CDR3 is TGTGCCAGCAGTTACTCGATACTGGGGGATACGCAGTATTTT. It encodes CASSYSILGDTQYF.

The chain uses TRBV5-1 and TRBJ1-3, with TRBD1 as a possible D gene (5 bases). Germline CDR1 SGHRS, CDR2 YFSETQ. This CDR3 comprises 14 residues. V lost 3 bases and J lost 2, with 9 bases in between. The CDR3 loop reads CASSSQGTGNTIYF. The CDR3 nucleotides read TGCGCCAGCAGCTCCCAGGGAACTGGAAACACCATATATTTT.

This clone appeared a few times. The V and J genes are TRBV5-1 and TRBJ2-1; 10 bases are shared with TRBD2. Looked up from germline, CDR1 is SGHRS and CDR2 is YFSETQ. This CDR3 is built from 16 residues. With 3 bases clipped from V and 5 bases from J, the junction kept 8 bases outside the gene matches. The CDR3 nucleotides read TGCGCCAGCAGCTCCTCAGCGGGGGGGTCGGACAATGAGCAGTTCTTC. As protein: CASSSSAGGSDNEQFF.

This chain links TRBV7-2 with TRBJ1-5; 7 bases fit TRBD1. Looked up from germline, CDR1 is SGHTA and CDR2 is FQGNSA. The CDR3 runs to 14 residues. Germline trimming cut 5 bases from V and 4 bases from J; bases unmatched to any gene: 5. CDR3 sequence: CASSTRDRNQPQHF. DNA of the CDR3: TGTGCCAGCAGCACGCGGGACAGAAATCAGCCCCAGCATTTT.

The chain combines TRBV6-5 with TRBJ1-1; 10 positions agree with TRBD1. The CDR3 is 15 amino acids. V gave up 5 bases and J gave up 1 base; unmatched junction bases: 4. The germline V gene encodes CDR1 MNHEY and CDR2 SVGAGI. CDR3 sequence reads: CASSRDRGRNTEAFF. CDR3 DNA: TGTGCCAGCAGTAGAGACAGGGGGCGGAACACTGAAGCTTTCTTT.

CDR3 protein: CAWTSGGSYNEQFF. CDR3 DNA sequence: TGTGCCTGGACTAGCGGGGGCTCCTACAATGAGCAGTTCTTC. The chain is built from TRBV30 and TRBJ2-1; 10 bases fit TRBD2. Germline CDR1 GTSNPN, CDR2 SVGIG (reference sequence). Trimming took 4 bases from V and 0 from J; bases not matched to a gene: 0. The CDR3 loop spans 14 amino acids. Full variable domain (rest looked up from reference TRBV30 and TRBJ2-1): SQTIHQWPATLVQPVGSPLSLECTVEGTSNPNLYWYRQAAGRGLQLLFYSVGIGQISSEVPQNLSASRPQDRQFILSSKKLLLSDSGFYLCAWTSGGSYNEQFFGPGTRLTVL.

The rearrangement uses TRBV6-2 or TRBV6-3 and TRBJ1-3, with D unclear. The CDR3 is 16 residues long. From germline, CDR1 is MNHEY and CDR2 SVGEGT. The germline V and J ends were trimmed by 4 bases and 0 bases, with 13 bases remaining between them. The CDR3 reads CASSFVGRPSGNTIYF. CDR3 coding DNA: TGTGCCAGCAGTTTCGTCGGCAGGCCCTCTGGAAACACCATATATTTT.

This chain uses TRBV5-4 with TRBJ1-4; D gene ambiguous. The CDR3 runs to 15 residues. CDR1 is SGHNT, CDR2 YYREEE, per germline (reference sequence). Trimming removed 4 bases at V and 0 bases at J, with 10 bases between. CDR3 residues: CASSDGRSTNEKLFF. In nucleotides, the CDR3 is TGTGCCAGCAGCGATGGGAGGTCAACTAATGAAAAACTGTTTTTT.

The chain links TRBV9 to TRBJ2-7; D is unresolved. V shed 0 bases and J shed 3 bases, with 4 bases lying between them. Germline CDR1 SGDLS, CDR2 YYNGEE. This CDR3 has 12 amino acids. The CDR3 DNA follows: TGTGCCAGCAGCGTAGAGGGCTACGAGCAGTACTTC. It is translated as CASSVEGYEQYF.

This chain uses TRBV16 with TRBJ2-1; the match to TRBD1 covers 7 bases. The CDR3 runs to 11 residues. V shed 0 bases and J 14 bases; nucleotides not matched to a gene: 1. From germline, CDR1 is KGHSY and CDR2 FQNENV. The DNA of the CDR3 is TGTGCCAGCAGCCAATCGACAGGGAAGTTCTTC. Its protein is CASSQSTGKFF.

The V gene is TRBV11-3, the J gene TRBJ2-3; D might be TRBD2 (5 bases). This CDR3 spans 14 amino acids. Germline loops: CDR1 SGHNT, CDR2 YENEEA. Trimming took off 5 bases at V and 4 bases at J, with 13 bases between the two ends. The CDR3 coding sequence is TGTGCCAGCAGCCTCACCCGAGCGGCAGATACGCAGTATTTT. It translates to CASSLTRAADTQYF.

This chain joins TRBV11-2 and TRBJ1-2; tentative D call: TRBD1 (6 bases). Trimming shortened V by 5 bases and J by 6 bases, and 10 bases separated the two germline ends. The germline V gene has CDR1 SGHAT and CDR2 FQNNGV. The CDR3 consists of 12 residues. This CDR3 is CASSRHRDGYTF. The CDR3 nucleotides are TGTGCCAGCAGCCGTCACAGGGATGGCTACACCTTC.

The chain is built from TRBV5-5 and TRBJ1-4; no firm D call. CDR3 length: 15 amino acids. From germline, CDR1 is SGHKS and CDR2 YYEKEE (reference sequence). V was trimmed by 1 base and J by 5 bases, leaving 12 bases between them. The CDR3 DNA reads TGTGCCAGCAGCTTGTCCACAGAACAAAATGAAAAACTGTTTTTT. Encoded protein: CASSLSTEQNEKLFF.

The chain has TRBV19 and TRBJ2-3, with 9 bases matching TRBD1. V was pared by 5 bases and J by 5 bases, with 5 bases of the junction left unmatched. This CDR3 is 14 amino acids long. Germline assignment: CDR1 LNHDA and CDR2 SQIVND (reference sequence). The chain's CDR3 is CASSVQGAGDTQYF. In nucleotides, the CDR3 is TGTGCCAGTAGTGTACAGGGGGCTGGAGATACGCAGTATTTT.

This chain joins TRBV4-3 and TRBJ1-2, with 10 bases aligning to TRBD1. V lost 0 bases and J lost 4; bases outside the gene matches: 5. CDR1 is LGHNA, CDR2 YSLEER, per germline. The CDR3 extends over 16 amino acids. The CDR3 loop is CASSQDRGQGSYGYTF. CDR3 bases: TGCGCCAGCAGCCAAGATAGGGGACAGGGGTCCTATGGCTACACCTTC.

This clone was counted a few times. The CDR3, as DNA: TGTGCCAGCAGTCGAGGATTTATAGCAGTGGGGTTGGAGCAGTACTTC. This gives the protein CASSRGFIAVGLEQYF. The chain uses TRBV6-6 and TRBJ2-7, with D uncertain. Germline-derived CDR1 and CDR2 are MNHNY and SVGAGI (reference sequence). V lost 5 bases and J 7 bases, leaving 24 bases between the germline ends. The CDR3 runs 16 residues.

This chain joins TRBV4-2 and TRBJ1-4; D gene ambiguous. This CDR3 comprises 14 residues. V shed 2 bases and J shed 3 bases, with 7 bases lying between them. Germline V gene sequence: CDR1 LGHNA, CDR2 YNFKEQ. In DNA form, the CDR3 reads TGTGCCAGCAGCCAAACTGGGGCTAATGAAAAACTGTTTTTT. Protein sequence: CASSQTGANEKLFF.

This chain joins TRBV5-1 and TRBJ1-2, with 7 positions matching TRBD1. Trimming removed 4 bases from V and 4 bases from J; junction bases left unmatched: 16. This CDR3 has 17 residues. Germline values: CDR1 SGHRS, CDR2 YFSETQ. The chain's CDR3 is CASSESGQSLTSYGYTF. The CDR3 region has the DNA TGCGCCAGCAGCGAGTCGGGACAGTCACTTACTAGCTATGGCTACACCTTC. Full variable domain (rest looked up from reference TRBV5-1 and TRBJ1-2): KAGVTQTPRYLIKTRGQQVTLSCSPISGHRSVSWYQQTPGQGLQFLFEYFSETQRNKGNFPGRFSGRQFSNSRSEMNVSTLELGDSALYLCASSESGQSLTSYGYTFGSGTRLTVV.

This rearrangement joins TRBV5-1 to TRBJ2-1; TRBD1 matches 7 bases. The CDR3 is 15 residues long. Losses at the gene ends were 8 bases for V and 5 bases for J; bases not matched to a gene: 13. In germline, CDR1 is SGHRS, CDR2 YFSETQ. In nucleotides, the CDR3 is TGCGCCAGTACTGTTGTAGACAGGGTTAACAATGAGCAGTTCTTC. Its translation is CASTVVDRVNNEQFF.

The chain recombines TRBV19 with TRBJ2-7; D perhaps matches TRBD2 (6 bases). The germline V and J ends were trimmed by 7 bases and 5 bases, with 12 bases remaining between them. This CDR3 region has 12 residues. The V gene's germline CDR1 is LNHDA and CDR2 SQIVND (reference sequence). CDR3 nucleotides: TGTGCCAGTATCGGGACTGGGGACGAGCAGTACTTC. Translated: CASIGTGDEQYF.

This clone has just one count. V usage is TRBV7-3 and J usage is TRBJ1-2, with D possibly being TRBD1 (6 bases). The CDR3 extends over 14 amino acids. Germline V gene lookup returns CDR1 SGHTA and CDR2 FQGTGA. V was cut by 5 bases and J by 4 bases, with 14 bases left in between. The CDR3 loop reads CASSPGDNSYGYTF. For the CDR3, the DNA is TGTGCCAGCAGCCCAGGGGACAATAGCTATGGCTACACCTTC.

The CDR3 sequence is CASSPGGSGNTIYF. The CDR3 DNA sequence: TGTGCCAGCAGCCCAGGAGGGTCCGGAAACACCATATATTTT. The chain employs TRBV7-2 and TRBJ1-3; D is undetermined. Germline CDR1 reads SGHTA; CDR2 reads FQGNSA. V was clipped by 5 bases and J by 4 bases, with 12 bases between them. The CDR3 has 14 amino acids.

The chain employs TRBV2 and TRBJ2-7; D is unresolved. V lost 4 bases and J lost 2, with 12 bases in between. CDR1 is SNHLY, CDR2 FYNNEI, per germline. The CDR3 runs 14 residues. CDR3 amino acids: CASSGEIPTYEQYF. DNA for the CDR3: TGTGCCAGCAGTGGAGAAATCCCCACCTACGAGCAGTACTTC.

The chain has TRBV9 and TRBJ1-1; the D is unclear. CDR1 and CDR2 (germline): SGDLS, YYNGEE. V was pared by 1 base and J by 1 base, with 8 bases between. The CDR3 runs 14 residues. The CDR3 nucleotides read TGTGCCAGCAGCGTAACAGCAACGAACACTGAAGCTTTCTTT. This gives the protein CASSVTATNTEAFF.

The rearrangement uses TRBV7-9 and TRBJ2-1, with D unresolved. Germline V gene sequence: CDR1 SEHNR, CDR2 FQNEAQ (reference sequence). The length of the CDR3 is 17 residues. The ends were cut back, 5 bases at V and 1 base at J, with 18 bases in the middle. The CDR3 bases are TGTGCCAGCAGCATGTCCAGACGTACCAGATCCTACAATGAGCAGTTCTTC. It yields the protein CASSMSRRTRSYNEQFF.

The CDR3, as DNA: TGTGCCATCAGCCGGGGAGAATCTAATGAAAAACTGTTTTTT. This sequence encodes CAISRGESNEKLFF. This chain links TRBV10-3 with TRBJ1-4, with D hard to call. Germline V lookup: CDR1 ENHRY, CDR2 SYGVKD. The CDR3 has 14 residues. Trimming removed 6 bases at V and 3 bases at J, with 11 bases between.

V is TRBV28 and J is TRBJ1-3; D unresolved. The CDR3 loop spans 12 amino acids. Germline V gene lookup returns CDR1 MDHEN and CDR2 SYDVKM. Trimming took off 8 bases at V and 0 bases at J, with 5 bases between the two ends. The CDR3 DNA reads as TGTGCCAGCTGCGGCTCTGGAAACACCATATATTTT. Protein sequence: CASCGSGNTIYF.